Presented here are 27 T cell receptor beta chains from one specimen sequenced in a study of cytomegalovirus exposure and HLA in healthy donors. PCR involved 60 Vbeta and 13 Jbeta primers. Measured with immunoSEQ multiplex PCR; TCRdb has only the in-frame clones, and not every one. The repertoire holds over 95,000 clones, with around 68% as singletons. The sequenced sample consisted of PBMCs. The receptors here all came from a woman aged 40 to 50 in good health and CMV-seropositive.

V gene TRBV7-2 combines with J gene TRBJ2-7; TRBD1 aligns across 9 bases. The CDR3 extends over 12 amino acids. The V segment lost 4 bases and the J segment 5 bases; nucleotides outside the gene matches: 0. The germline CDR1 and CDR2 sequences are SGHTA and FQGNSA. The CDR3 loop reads CASSWTGDEQYF. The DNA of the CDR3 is TGTGCCAGCAGCTGGACAGGGGACGAGCAGTACTTC.

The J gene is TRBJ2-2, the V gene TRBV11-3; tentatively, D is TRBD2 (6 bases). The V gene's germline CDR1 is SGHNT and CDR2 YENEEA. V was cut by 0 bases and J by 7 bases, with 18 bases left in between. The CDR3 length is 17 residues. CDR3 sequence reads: CASSLDWAGRSFGELFF. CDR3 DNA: TGTGCCAGCAGCTTAGATTGGGCGGGGCGGAGTTTCGGGGAGCTGTTTTTT.

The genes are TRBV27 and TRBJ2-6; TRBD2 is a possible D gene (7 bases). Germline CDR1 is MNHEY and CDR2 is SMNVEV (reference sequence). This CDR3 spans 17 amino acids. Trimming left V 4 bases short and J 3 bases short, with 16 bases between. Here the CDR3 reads CASSSRRGGFGANVLTF. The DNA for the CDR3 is TGTGCCAGCAGTTCCCGAAGGGGGGGTTTTGGGGCCAACGTCCTGACTTTC.

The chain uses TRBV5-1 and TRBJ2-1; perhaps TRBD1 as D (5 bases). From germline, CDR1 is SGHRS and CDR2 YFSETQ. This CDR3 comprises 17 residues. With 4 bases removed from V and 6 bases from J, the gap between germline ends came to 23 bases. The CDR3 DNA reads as TGCGCCAGCAGCCCTCAGCTAGTGTGGGGCGTCGCCAATGAGCAGTTCTTC. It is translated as CASSPQLVWGVANEQFF.

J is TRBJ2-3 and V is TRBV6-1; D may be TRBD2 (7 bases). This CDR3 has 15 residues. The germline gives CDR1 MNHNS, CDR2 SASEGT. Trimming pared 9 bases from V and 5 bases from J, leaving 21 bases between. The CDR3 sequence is CASRGAGARGDTQYF. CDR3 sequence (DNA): TGTGCCAGTCGGGGGGCGGGGGCTCGTGGAGATACGCAGTATTTT.

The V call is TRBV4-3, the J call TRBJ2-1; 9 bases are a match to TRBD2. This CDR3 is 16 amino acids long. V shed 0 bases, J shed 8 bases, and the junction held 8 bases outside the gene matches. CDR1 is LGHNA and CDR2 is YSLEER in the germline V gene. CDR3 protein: CASSQDWGGGADEQFF. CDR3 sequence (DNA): TGCGCCAGCAGCCAAGACTGGGGCGGGGGGGCGGATGAGCAGTTCTTC.

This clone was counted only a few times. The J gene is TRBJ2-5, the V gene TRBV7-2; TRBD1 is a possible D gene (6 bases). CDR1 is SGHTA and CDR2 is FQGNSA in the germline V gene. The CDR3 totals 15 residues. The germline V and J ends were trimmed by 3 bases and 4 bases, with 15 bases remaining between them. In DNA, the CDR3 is TGTGCCAGCAGCTTCACAGGGAGTTCGGGAGAGACCCAGTACTTC. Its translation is CASSFTGSSGETQYF.

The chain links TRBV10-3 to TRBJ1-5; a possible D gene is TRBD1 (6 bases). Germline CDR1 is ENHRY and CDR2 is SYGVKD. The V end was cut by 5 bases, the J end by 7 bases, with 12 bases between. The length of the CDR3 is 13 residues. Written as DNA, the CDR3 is TGTGCCATCAGTACAGGGCTCGGCCAGCCCCAGCATTTT. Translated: CAISTGLGQPQHF.

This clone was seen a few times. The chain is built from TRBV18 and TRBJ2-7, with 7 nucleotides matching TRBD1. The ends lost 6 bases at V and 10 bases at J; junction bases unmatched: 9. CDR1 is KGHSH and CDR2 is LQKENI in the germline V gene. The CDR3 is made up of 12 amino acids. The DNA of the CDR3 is TGTGCCAGCTCTAATTCCCGGGACAGCCAGTACTTC. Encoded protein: CASSNSRDSQYF.

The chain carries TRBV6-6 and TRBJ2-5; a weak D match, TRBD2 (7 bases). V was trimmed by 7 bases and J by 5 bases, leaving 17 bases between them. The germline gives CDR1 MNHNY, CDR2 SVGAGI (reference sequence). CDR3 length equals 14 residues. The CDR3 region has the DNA TGTGCCAGCAATCCCGGGGGGCCGATGGAGACCCAGTACTTC. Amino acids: CASNPGGPMETQYF.

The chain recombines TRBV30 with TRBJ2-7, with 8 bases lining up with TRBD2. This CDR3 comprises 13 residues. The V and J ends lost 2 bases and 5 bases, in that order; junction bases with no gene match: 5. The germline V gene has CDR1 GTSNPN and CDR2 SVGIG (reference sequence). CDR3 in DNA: TGTGCCTGGAGTCGGGGGGGAGGGCACGAGCAGTACTTC. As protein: CAWSRGGGHEQYF.

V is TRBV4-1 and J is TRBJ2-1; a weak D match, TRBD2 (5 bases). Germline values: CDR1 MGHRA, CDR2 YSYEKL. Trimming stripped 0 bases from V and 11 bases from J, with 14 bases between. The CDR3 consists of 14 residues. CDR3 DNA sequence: TGCGCCAGCAGCCAAGATGGTAGCGCCTCAAAGCAGTTCTTC. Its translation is CASSQDGSASKQFF.

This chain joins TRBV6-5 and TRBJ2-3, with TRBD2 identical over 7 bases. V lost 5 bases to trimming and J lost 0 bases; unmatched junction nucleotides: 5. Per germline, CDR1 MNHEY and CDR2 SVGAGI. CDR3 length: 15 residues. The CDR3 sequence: CASSTEAGSTDTQYF. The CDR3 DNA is TGTGCCAGCAGTACCGAAGCGGGAAGCACAGATACGCAGTATTTT.

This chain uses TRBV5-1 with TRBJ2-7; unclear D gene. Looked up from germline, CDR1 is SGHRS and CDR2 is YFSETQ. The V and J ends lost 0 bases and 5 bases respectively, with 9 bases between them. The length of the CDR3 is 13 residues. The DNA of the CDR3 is TGCGCCAGCAGCTTGGTGGCGGTAAACGAGCAGTACTTC. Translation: CASSLVAVNEQYF.

This CDR3 reads CASSTTTGVAGETQYF. The CDR3 coding sequence is TGTGCCAGCTCAACGACGACAGGGGTTGCCGGTGAGACCCAGTACTTC. The chain uses TRBV18 and TRBJ2-5; 8 nucleotides match TRBD1. This CDR3 has 16 amino acids. V lost 5 bases and J lost 5; bases outside the gene matches: 13. Germline CDR1 reads KGHSH; CDR2 reads LQKENI.

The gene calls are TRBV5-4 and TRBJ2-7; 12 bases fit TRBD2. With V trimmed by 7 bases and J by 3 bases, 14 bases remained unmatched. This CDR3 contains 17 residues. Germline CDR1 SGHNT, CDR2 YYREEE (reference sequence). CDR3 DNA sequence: TGTGCCAGCCCCGGCCTAGCGGGAGGGCCCAGGATCTACGAGCAGTACTTC. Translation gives CASPGLAGGPRIYEQYF.

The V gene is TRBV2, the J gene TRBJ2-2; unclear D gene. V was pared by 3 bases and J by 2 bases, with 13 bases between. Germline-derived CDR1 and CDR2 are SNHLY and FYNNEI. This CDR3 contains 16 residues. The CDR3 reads CASSERQILNTGELFF. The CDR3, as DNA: TGTGCCAGCAGTGAGAGGCAGATACTTAACACCGGGGAGCTGTTTTTT.

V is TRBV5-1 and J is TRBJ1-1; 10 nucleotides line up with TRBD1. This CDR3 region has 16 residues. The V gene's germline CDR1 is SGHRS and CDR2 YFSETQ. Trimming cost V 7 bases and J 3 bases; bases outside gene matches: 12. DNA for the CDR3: TGCGCCAGCGGTAATGACAGGGGGCGCGGAGACACTGAAGCTTTCTTT. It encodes CASGNDRGRGDTEAFF. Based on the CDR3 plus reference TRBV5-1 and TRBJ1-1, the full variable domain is KAGVTQTPRYLIKTRGQQVTLSCSPISGHRSVSWYQQTPGQGLQFLFEYFSETQRNKGNFPGRFSGRQFSNSRSEMNVSTLELGDSALYLCASGNDRGRGDTEAFFGQGTRLTVV.

The CDR3 is CASSSISGSYEQYF. Here the CDR3 DNA reads TGTGCCAGCAGTTCAATAAGCGGGAGCTACGAGCAGTACTTC. The chain recombines TRBV28 with TRBJ2-7, with 8 bases that match TRBD2. The CDR3 contains 14 residues. The junction had 5 bases not matched to a gene; V was cut back by 4 bases and J by 3 bases. Germline V gives CDR1 MDHEN, CDR2 SYDVKM.

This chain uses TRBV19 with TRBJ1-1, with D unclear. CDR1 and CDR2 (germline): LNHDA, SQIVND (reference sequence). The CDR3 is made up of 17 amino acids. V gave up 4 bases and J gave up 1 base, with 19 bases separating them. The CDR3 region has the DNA TGTGCCAGTAGTAAGGCGGTTGGCTTGGCTGGGAACACTGAAGCTTTCTTT. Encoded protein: CASSKAVGLAGNTEAFF.

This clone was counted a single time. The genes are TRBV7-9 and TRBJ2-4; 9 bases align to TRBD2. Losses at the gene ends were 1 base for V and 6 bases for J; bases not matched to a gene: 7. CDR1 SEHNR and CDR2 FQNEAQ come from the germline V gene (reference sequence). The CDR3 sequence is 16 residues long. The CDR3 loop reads CASSLERLSGGNIQYF. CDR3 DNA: TGTGCCAGCAGCTTAGAGAGACTTAGCGGGGGAAACATTCAGTACTTC. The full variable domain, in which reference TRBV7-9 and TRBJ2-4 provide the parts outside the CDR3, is DTGVSQNPRHKITKRGQNVTFRCDPISEHNRLYWYRQTLGQGPEFLTYFQNEAQLEKSRLLSDRFSAERPKGSFSTLEIQRTEQGDSAMYLCASSLERLSGGNIQYFGAGTRLSVL.

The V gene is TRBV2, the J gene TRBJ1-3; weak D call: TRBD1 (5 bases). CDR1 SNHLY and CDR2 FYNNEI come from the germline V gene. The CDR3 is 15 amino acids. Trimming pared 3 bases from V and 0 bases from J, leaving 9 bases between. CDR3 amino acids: CASSDGGNSGNTIYF. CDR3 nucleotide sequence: TGTGCCAGCAGTGACGGGGGGAACTCTGGAAACACCATATATTTT.

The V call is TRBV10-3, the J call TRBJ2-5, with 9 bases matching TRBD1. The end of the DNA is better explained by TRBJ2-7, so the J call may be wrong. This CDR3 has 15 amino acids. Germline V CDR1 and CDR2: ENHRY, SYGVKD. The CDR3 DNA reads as TGTGCCATCAGTGGGGACAGGGTCGCTTACTACGAGCAGTACTTC. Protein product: CAISGDRVAYYEQYF.

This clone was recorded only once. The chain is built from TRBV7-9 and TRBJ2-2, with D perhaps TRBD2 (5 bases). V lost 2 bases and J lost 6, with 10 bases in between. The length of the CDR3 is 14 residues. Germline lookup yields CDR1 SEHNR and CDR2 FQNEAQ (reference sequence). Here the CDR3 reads CASSLRKEAGELFF. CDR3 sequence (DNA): TGTGCCAGCAGCTTACGTAAGGAGGCCGGGGAGCTGTTTTTT.

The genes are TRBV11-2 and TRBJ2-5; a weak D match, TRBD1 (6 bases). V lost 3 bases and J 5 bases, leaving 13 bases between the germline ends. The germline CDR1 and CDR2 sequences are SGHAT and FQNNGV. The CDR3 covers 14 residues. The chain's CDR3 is CASSFNRQGETQYF. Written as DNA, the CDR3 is TGTGCCAGCAGCTTCAATCGGCAGGGGGAGACCCAGTACTTC. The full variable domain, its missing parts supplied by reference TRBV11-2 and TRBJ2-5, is EAGVAQSPRYKIIEKRQSVAFWCNPISGHATLYWYQQILGQGPKLLIQFQNNGVVDDSQLPKDRFSAERLKGVDSTLKIQPAKLEDSAVYLCASSFNRQGETQYFGPGTRLLVL.

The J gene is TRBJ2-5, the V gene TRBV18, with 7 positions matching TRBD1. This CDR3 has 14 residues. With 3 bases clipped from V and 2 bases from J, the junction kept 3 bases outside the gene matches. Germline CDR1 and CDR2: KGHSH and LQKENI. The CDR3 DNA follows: TGTGCCAGCTCACCTATGGGACAGCAAGAGACCCAGTACTTC. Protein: CASSPMGQQETQYF. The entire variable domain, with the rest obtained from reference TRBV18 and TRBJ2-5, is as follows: NAGVMQNPRHLVRRRGQEARLRCSPMKGHSHVYWYRQLPEEGLKFMVYLQKENIIDESGMPKERFSAEFPKEGPSILRIQQVVRGDSAAYFCASSPMGQQETQYFGPGTRLLVL.

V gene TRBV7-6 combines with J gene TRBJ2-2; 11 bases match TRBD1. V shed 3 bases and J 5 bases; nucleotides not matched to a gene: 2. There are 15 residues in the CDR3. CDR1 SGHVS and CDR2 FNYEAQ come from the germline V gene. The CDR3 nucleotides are TGTGCCAGCAGCTTGGGACAGGGGGGAACCGGGGAGCTGTTTTTT. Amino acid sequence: CASSLGQGGTGELFF.